This T cell receptor (beta chain) was profiled in a study of blood T cell repertoires in COVID-19. Study information: There were acute and convalescent COVID-19 samples, and they came from the United States, Italy and Spain. In each case, the material was cDNA or gDNA derived from T cells, B-cell-depleted T cells, or PBMCs.

This clone was detected only a few times. This CDR3 region has 16 residues. The germline V gene has CDR1 LGHDT and CDR2 YNNKEL (reference sequence). V lost 4 bases to trimming and J lost 7 bases, with 20 bases between them. In the authors' methods: Reference gene primer amplification gave estimated nucleated cell counts. TCRdb's table, derived via immunoSEQ multiplex PCR, lists solely in-frame clones and lacks some. V, J and clone size are taken as reported in that table, and D and trimming were inferred from the DNA itself. The table lists about 110,000 clones, under 85% of them singletons, with 11% to 15% in the top ten.

The J gene is TRBJ2-4, the V gene TRBV3-1 (or the pseudogene TRBV3-2), with D tentatively TRBD2 (7 bases). Sequencing input: peripheral blood. The receptor was derived from an older woman with acute or convalescent COVID-19. This chain's CDR3 is CASSLRGERGGNIQYF. In nucleotides, the CDR3 is TGTGCCAGCAGCCTCCGAGGGGAAAGGGGGGGCAACATTCAGTACTTC.